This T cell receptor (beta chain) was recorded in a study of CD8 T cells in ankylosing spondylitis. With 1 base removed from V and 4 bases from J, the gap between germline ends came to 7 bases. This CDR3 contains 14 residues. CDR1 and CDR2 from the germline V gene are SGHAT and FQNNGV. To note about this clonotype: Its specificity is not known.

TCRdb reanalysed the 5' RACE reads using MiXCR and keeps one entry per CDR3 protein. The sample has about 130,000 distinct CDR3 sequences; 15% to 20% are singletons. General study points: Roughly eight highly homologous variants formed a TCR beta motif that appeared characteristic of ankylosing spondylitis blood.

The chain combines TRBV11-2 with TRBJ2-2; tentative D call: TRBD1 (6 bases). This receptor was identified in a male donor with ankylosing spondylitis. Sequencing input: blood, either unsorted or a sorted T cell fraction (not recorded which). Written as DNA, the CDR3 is TGTGCCAGCAGCTTAGTGGGGGCCACCGGGGAGCTGTTTTTT. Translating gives CASSLVGATGELFF.